This TCR beta chain emerged from a study of Graves' ophthalmopathy and Graves' hyperthyroidism. Pregnancy or lactation, uncontrolled infections and other autoimmune diseases were grounds for excluding patients. V was pared by 2 bases and J by 5 bases, with 9 bases between. The CDR3 is 13 amino acids. The germline V gene encodes CDR1 MDHEN and CDR2 SYDVKM. For repertoire sequencing, the TCR beta CDR3 regions were amplified from RNA transcripts. RT-PCR was first run with HTBI primers, then multiplex PCR in a second round. TCRdb re-called the multiplex PCR reads through MiXCR, storing one row per CDR3 protein. This table has approximately 330,000 distinct CDR3 sequences, roughly 15% appearing once. In this sample, this clonotype turned up many times.

The chain uses TRBV28 and TRBJ2-5, with a weak D call TRBD1 (6 bases). The TCR sequence derives from an adult man with Graves' ophthalmopathy. The specimen was peripheral blood. CDR3 nucleotide sequence: TGTGCCAGCAGTTTAGGGGGCGCGGAGACCCAGTACTTC. Encoded protein: CASSLGGAETQYF.